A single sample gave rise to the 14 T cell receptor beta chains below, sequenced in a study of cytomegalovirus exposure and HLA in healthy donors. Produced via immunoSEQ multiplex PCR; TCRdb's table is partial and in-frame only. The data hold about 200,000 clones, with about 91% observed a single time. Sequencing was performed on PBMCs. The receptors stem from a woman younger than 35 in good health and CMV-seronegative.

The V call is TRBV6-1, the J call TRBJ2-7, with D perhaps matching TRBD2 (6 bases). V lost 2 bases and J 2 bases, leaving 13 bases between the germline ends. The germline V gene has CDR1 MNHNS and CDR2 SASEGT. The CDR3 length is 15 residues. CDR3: CASSEWTGATYEQYF. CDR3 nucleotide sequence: TGTGCCAGCAGTGAATGGACGGGAGCCACCTACGAGCAGTACTTC.

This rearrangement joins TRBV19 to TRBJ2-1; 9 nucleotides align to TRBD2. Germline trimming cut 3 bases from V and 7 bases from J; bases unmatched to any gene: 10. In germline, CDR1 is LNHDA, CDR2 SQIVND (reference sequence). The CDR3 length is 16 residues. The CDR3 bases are TGTGCCAGTAGTATGCGGCGGGAGGGCCTTAGTAATGAGCAGTTCTTC. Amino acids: CASSMRREGLSNEQFF.

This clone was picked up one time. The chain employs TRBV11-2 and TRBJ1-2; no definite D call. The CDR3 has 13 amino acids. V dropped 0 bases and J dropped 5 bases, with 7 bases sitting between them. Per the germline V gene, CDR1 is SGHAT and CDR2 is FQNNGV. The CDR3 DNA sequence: TGTGCCAGCAGCTTAGATCCCGTTTATGGCTACACCTTC. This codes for CASSLDPVYGYTF.

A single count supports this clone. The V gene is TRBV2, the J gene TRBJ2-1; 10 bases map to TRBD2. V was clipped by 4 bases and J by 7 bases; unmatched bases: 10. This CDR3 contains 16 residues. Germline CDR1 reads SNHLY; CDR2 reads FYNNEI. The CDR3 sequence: CASSGIRTSGPNEQFF. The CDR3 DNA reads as TGTGCCAGCAGTGGCATCAGGACTAGCGGACCTAATGAGCAGTTCTTC.

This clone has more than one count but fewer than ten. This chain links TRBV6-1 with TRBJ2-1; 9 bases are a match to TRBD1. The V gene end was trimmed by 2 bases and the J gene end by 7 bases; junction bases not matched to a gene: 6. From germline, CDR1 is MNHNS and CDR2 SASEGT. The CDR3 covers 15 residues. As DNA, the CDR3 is TGTGCCAGCAGTGAAACCGGGACAGGGTTTAATGAGCAGTTCTTC. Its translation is CASSETGTGFNEQFF.

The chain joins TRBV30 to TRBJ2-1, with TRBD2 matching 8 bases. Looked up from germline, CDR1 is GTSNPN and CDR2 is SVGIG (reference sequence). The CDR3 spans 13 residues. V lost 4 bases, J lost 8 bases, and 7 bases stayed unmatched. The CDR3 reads CAWKAGVVYEQFF. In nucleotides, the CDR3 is TGTGCCTGGAAAGCGGGAGTAGTCTATGAGCAGTTCTTC.

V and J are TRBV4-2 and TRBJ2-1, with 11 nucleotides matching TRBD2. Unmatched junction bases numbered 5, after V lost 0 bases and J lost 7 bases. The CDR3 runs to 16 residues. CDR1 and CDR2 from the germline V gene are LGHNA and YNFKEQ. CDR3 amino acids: CASSQDIAGGPNEQFF. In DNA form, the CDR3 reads TGTGCCAGCAGCCAAGATATAGCGGGAGGGCCAAATGAGCAGTTCTTC.

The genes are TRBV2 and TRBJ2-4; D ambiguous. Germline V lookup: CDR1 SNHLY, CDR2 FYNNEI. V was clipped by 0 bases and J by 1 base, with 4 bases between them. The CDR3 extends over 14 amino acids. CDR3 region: CASSEASAKNIQYF. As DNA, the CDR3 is TGTGCCAGCAGTGAAGCGAGTGCCAAAAACATTCAGTACTTC.

CDR3 sequence (DNA): TGTGCCAGCAGCGTAGCTCCGGAGGGAGAGACCCAGTACTTC. Translating gives CASSVAPEGETQYF. The chain carries TRBV9 and TRBJ2-5; D might be TRBD2 (6 bases). In germline, CDR1 is SGDLS, CDR2 YYNGEE. The CDR3 runs to 14 residues. The V end lost 0 bases, the J end lost 4 bases, and 10 bases lay between the germline ends. Based on the CDR3 plus reference TRBV9 and TRBJ2-5, the full variable domain is DSGVTQTPKHLITATGQRVTLRCSPRSGDLSVYWYQQSLDQGLQFLIQYYNGEERAKGNILERFSAQQFPDLHSELNLSSLELGDSALYFCASSVAPEGETQYFGPGTRLLVL.

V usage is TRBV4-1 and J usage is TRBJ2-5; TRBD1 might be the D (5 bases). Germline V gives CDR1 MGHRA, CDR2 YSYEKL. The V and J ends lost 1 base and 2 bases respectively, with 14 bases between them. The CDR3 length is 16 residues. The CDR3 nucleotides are TGCGCCAGCAGCCAAGGATTAGTTAGGGGTCAAGAGACCCAGTACTTC. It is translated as CASSQGLVRGQETQYF.

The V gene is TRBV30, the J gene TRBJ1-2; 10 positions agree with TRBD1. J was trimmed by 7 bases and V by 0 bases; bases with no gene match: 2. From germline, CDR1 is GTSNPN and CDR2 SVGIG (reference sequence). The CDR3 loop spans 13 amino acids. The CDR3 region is CAWSVRQGAGYTF. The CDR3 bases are TGTGCCTGGAGTGTCCGACAGGGGGCTGGCTACACCTTC.

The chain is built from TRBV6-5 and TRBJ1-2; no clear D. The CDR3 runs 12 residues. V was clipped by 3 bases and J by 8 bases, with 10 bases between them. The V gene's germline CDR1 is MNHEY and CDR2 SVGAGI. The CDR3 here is CASSYFGSGYTF. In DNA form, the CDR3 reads TGTGCCAGCAGTTATTTCGGGTCCGGCTACACCTTC.

The CDR3 nucleotides read TGCGCCAGCAGCTTGGGGCCGGGTACCTACGAGCAGTACTTC. Translation: CASSLGPGTYEQYF. J is TRBJ2-7 and V is TRBV5-1; D is ambiguous. V was shortened by 0 bases and J by 2 bases, with 9 bases between the two germline ends. Germline V gene lookup returns CDR1 SGHRS and CDR2 YFSETQ. The CDR3 totals 14 residues.

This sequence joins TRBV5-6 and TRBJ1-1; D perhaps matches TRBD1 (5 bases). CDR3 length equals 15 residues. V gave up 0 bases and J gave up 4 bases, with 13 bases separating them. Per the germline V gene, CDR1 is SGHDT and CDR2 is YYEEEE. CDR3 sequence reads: CASSLAGGYGTEAFF. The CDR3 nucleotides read TGTGCCAGCAGCTTGGCCGGGGGGTATGGCACTGAAGCTTTCTTT.